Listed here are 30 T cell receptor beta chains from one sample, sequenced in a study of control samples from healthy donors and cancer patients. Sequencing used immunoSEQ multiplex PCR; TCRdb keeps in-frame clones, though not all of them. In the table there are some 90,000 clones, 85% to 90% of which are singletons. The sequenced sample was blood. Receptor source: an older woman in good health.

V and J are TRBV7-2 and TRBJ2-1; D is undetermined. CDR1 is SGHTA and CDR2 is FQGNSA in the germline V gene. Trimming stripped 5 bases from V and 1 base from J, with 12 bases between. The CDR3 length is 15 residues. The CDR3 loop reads CASSLTPNSYNEQFF. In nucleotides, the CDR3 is TGTGCCAGCAGCCTTACTCCAAATTCCTACAATGAGCAGTTCTTC.

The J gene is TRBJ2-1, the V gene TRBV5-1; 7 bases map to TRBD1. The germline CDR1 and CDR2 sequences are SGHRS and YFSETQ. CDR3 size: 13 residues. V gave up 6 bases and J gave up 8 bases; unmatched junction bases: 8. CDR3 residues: CASNIRGIDEQFF. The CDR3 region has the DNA TGCGCCAGCAATATCAGGGGGATCGATGAGCAGTTCTTC.

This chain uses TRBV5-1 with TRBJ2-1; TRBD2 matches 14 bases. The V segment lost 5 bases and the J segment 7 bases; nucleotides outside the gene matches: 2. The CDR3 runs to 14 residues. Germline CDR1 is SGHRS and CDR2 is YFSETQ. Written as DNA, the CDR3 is TGCGCCAGCAGGACTAGCGGGGGGGCTAATGAGCAGTTCTTC. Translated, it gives CASRTSGGANEQFF.

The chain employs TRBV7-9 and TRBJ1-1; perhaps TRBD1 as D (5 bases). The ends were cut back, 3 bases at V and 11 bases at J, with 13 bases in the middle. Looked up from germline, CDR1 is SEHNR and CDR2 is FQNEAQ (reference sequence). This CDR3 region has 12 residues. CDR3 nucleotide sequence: TGTGCCAGCAGCTTGGAAAGGGGTGCGGCTTTCTTT. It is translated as CASSLERGAAFF. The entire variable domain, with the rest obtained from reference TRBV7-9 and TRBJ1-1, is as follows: DTGVSQNPRHKITKRGQNVTFRCDPISEHNRLYWYRQTLGQGPEFLTYFQNEAQLEKSRLLSDRFSAERPKGSFSTLEIQRTEQGDSAMYLCASSLERGAAFFGQGTRLTVV.

The CDR3: CASSSLAGSYNEQFF. The CDR3 coding sequence is TGCGCCAGCAGCTCCCTAGCGGGGTCCTACAATGAGCAGTTCTTC. The chain employs TRBV5-1 and TRBJ2-1, with 9 bases that match TRBD2. The CDR3 runs to 15 residues. J lost 1 base, V lost 3 bases, and 2 bases had no gene match. The V gene's germline CDR1 is SGHRS and CDR2 YFSETQ.

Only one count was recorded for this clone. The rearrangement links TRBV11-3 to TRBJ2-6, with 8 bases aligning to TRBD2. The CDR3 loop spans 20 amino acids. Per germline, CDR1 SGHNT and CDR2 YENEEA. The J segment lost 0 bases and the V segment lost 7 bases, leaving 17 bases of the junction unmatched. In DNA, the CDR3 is TGTGCCAGCAAACTTGGACCGGGGCGGGGGGACCTCTCTGGGGCCAACGTCCTGACTTTC. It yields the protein CASKLGPGRGDLSGANVLTF.

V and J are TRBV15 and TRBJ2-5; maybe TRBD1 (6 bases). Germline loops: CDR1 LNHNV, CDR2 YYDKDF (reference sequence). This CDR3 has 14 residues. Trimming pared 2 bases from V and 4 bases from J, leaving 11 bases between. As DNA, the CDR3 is TGTGCCACCAGCAGAAGGGGGAGTGGAGAGACCCAGTACTTC. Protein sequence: CATSRRGSGETQYF.

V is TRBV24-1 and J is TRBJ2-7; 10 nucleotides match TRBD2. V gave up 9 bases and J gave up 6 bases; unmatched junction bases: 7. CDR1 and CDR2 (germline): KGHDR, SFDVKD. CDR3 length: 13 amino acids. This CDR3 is CATSSSGSAEQYF. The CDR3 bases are TGTGCCACCTCCTCTAGCGGGAGTGCCGAGCAGTACTTC.

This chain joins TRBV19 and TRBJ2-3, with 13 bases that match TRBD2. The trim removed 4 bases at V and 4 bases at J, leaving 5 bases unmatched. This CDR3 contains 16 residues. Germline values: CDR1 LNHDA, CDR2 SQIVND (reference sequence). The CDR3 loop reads CASSRGLAGSADTQYF. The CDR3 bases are TGTGCCAGTAGTAGGGGACTAGCGGGGTCGGCAGATACGCAGTATTTT.

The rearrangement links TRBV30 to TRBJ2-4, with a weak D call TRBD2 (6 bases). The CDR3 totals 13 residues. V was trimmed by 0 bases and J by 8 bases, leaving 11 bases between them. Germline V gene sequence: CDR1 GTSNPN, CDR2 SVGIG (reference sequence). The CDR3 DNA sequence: TGTGCCTGGAGTGTAAGACTAGACGACATTCAGTACTTC. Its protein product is CAWSVRLDDIQYF.

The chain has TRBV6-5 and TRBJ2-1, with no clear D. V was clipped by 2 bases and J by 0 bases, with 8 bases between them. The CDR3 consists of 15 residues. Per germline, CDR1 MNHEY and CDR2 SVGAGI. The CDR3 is CASSYERSSYNEQFF. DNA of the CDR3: TGTGCCAGCAGTTACGAACGGAGCTCCTACAATGAGCAGTTCTTC.

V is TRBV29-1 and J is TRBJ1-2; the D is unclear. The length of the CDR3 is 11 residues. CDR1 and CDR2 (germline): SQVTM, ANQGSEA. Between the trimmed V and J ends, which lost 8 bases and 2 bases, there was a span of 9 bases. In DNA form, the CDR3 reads TGCAGCTCCCGGGAAAACTATGGCTACACCTTC. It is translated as CSSRENYGYTF.

CDR3 region: CASRKAAVDTEAFF. CDR3 in DNA: TGTGCCAGTAGGAAGGCAGCGGTCGACACTGAAGCTTTCTTT. The rearrangement links TRBV19 to TRBJ1-1; D is unclear. The CDR3 has 14 amino acids. Germline V CDR1 and CDR2: LNHDA, SQIVND (reference sequence). V shed 6 bases and J shed 3 bases, with 14 bases lying between them. Combining the CDR3 with reference TRBV19 and TRBJ1-1 gives the whole variable domain DGGITQSPKYLFRKEGQNVTLSCEQNLNHDAMYWYRQDPGQGLRLIYYSQIVNDFQKGDIAEGYSVSREKKESFPLTVTSAQKNPTAFYLCASRKAAVDTEAFFGQGTRLTVV.

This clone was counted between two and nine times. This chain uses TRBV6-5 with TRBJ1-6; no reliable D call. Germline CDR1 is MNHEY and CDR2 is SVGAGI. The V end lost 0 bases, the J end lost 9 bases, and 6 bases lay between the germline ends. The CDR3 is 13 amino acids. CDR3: CASSYSRGSPLHF. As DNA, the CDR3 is TGTGCCAGCAGTTACTCCAGAGGTTCACCCCTCCACTTT.

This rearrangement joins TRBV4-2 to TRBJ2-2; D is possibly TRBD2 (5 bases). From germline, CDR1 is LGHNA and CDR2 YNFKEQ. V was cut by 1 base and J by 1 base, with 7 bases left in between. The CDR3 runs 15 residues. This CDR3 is CASSQVSGNTGELFF. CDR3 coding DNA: TGTGCCAGCAGCCAAGTCAGCGGGAACACCGGGGAGCTGTTTTTT.

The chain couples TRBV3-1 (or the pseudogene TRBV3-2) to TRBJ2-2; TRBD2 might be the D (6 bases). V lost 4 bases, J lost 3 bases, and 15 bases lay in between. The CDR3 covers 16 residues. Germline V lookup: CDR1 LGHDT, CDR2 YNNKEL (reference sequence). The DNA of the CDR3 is TGTGCCAGCAGCCCCCCGGGAGACTACCACACCGGGGAGCTGTTTTTT. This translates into CASSPPGDYHTGELFF.

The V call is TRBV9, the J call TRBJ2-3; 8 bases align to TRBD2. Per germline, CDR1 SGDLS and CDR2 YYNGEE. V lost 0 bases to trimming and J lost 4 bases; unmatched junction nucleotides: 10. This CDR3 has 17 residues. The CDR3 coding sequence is TGTGCCAGCAGCGTAGGGGAGGGCGGGAGGACTTCAGATACGCAGTATTTT. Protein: CASSVGEGGRTSDTQYF.

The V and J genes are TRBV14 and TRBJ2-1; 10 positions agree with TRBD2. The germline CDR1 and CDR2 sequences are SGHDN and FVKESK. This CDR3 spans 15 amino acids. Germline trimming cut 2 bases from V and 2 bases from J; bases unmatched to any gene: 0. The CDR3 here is CASSQLAGAYNEQFF. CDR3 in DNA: TGTGCCAGCAGCCAACTAGCGGGGGCCTACAATGAGCAGTTCTTC.

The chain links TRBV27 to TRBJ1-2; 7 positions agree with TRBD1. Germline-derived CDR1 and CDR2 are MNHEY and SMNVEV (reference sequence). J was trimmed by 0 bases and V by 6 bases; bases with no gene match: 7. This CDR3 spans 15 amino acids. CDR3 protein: CASRRTGAPNYGYTF. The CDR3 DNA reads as TGTGCCAGCAGACGAACAGGGGCCCCTAACTATGGCTACACCTTC.

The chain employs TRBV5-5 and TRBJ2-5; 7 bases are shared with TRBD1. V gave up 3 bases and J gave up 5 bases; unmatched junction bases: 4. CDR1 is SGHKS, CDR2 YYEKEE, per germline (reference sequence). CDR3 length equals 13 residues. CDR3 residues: CASSWDSFETQYF. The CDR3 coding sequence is TGTGCCAGCAGCTGGGACAGCTTTGAGACCCAGTACTTC.

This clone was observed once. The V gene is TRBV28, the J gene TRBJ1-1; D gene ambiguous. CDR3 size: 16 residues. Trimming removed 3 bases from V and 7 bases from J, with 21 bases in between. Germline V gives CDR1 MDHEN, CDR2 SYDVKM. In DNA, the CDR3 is TGTGCCAGCAGTTTGTTCACAGCGACCCTACTGGTTGAAGCTTTCTTT. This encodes CASSLFTATLLVEAFF.

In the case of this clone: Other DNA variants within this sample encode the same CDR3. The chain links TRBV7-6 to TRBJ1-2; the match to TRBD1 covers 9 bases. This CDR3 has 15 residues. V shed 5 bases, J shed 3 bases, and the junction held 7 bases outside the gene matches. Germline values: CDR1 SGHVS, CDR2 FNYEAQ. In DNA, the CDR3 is TGTGCCAGCAGCCCGGGGACAGGGACTGACTATGGCTACACCTTC. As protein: CASSPGTGTDYGYTF.

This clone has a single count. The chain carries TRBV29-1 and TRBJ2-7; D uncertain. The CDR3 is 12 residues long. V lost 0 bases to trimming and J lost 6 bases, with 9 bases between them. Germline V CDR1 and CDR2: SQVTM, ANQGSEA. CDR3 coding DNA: TGCAGCGTTGAAGATGCTGGGCTCGAGCAGTACTTC. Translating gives CSVEDAGLEQYF.

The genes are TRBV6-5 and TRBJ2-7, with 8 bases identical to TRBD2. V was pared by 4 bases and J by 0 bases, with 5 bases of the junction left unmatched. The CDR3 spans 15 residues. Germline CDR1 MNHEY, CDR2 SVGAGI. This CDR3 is CASSFSGGASYEQYF. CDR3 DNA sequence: TGTGCCAGCAGTTTTTCGGGAGGGGCCTCCTACGAGCAGTACTTC.

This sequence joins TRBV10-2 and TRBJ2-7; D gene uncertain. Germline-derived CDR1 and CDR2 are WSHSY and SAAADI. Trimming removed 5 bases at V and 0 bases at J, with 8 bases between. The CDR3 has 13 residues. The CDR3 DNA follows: TGCGCCAGCAGTCCGGCAGTCTCCTACGAGCAGTACTTC. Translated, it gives CASSPAVSYEQYF.

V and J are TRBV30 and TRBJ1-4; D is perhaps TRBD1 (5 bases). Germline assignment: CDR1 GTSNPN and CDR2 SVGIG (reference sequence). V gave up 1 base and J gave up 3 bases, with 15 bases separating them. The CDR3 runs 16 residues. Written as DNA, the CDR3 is TGTGCCTGGAGTGGGGGCGAGGGGACCCCTAATGAAAAACTGTTTTTT. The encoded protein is CAWSGGEGTPNEKLFF.

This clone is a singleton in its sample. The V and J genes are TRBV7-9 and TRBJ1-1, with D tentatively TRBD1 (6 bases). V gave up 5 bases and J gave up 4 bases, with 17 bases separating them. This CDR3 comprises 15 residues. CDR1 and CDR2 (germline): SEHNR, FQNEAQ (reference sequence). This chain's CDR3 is CASSLAGVSGTEAFF. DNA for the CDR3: TGTGCCAGCAGCCTGGCAGGGGTTTCGGGCACTGAAGCTTTCTTT.

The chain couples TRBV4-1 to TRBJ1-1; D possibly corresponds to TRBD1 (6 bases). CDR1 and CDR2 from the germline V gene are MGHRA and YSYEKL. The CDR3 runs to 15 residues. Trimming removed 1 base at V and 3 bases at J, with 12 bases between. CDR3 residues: CASSQGAGAHTEAFF. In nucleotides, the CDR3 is TGCGCCAGCAGCCAAGGGGCAGGGGCTCACACTGAAGCTTTCTTT.

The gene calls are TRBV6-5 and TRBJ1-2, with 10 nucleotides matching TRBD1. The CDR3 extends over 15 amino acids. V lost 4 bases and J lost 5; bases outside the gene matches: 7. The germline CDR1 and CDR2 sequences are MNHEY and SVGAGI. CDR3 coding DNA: TGTGCCAGCAGTTTACTACCGGGACAGGGGTATGGCTACACCTTC. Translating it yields CASSLLPGQGYGYTF.

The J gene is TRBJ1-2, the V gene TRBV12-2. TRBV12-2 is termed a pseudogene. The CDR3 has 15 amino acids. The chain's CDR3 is CASRLGSGRHYGYTF. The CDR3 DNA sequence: TGTGCAAGTCGCTTAGGATCCGGCCGCCACTATGGCTACACCTTC.